These T cell receptor beta chains were read from a single sample in a study of blood T cell repertoires in COVID-19. Repertoires were generated with immunoSEQ multiplex PCR, while TCRdb's copy carries only in-frame clones and drops some. This repertoire shows roughly 160,000 clones, approximately 81% found once; its top ten account for over 5%. The sequenced material came from peripheral blood. These receptors came from a woman between 50 and 59 years old with COVID-19, enrolled during active disease. Each CDR3 is given with its conserved first and last residue. A D gene is named only where the DNA matches it firmly. Not every row has a clone size; where given, it reads once, few, many or a size class.

>NA|TRBV4-1|NA|TRBJ2-2
CASSHPGTGELFF
TGCGCCAGCAGCCACCCAGGGACCGGGGAGCTGTTTTTT
>TRBD1|TRBV5-1|few|TRBJ2-1
CASFAPGQARDEQFF
TGCGCCAGCTTCGCTCCGGGACAGGCCCGGGATGAGCAGTTCTTC
>TRBD1|TRBV6-1|NA|TRBJ1-3
CASSEAPGQGNTIYF
TGTGCCAGCAGTGAAGCTCCGGGACAGGGTAACACCATATATTTT
>NA|TRBV7-9|NA|TRBJ2-3
CASSLLRTASTDTQYF
TGTGCCAGCAGCTTACTCCGGACAGCTAGCACAGATACGCAGTATTTT
>NA|TRBV7-2|NA|TRBJ2-7
CASSLAEAYEQYF
TGTGCCAGCAGCTTAGCGGAGGCCTACGAGCAGTACTTC
>NA|TRBV12-2|NA|TRBJ2-5
CASRLTSGVRVRTQYF
TGTGCAAGTCGCTTAACTAGCGGGGTACGTGTTCGGACCCAGTACTTC
>TRBD1|TRBV7-9|NA|TRBJ2-1
CASSSGQGGNNEQFF
TGTGCCAGCAGCTCGGGACAGGGGGGAAACAATGAGCAGTTCTTC
>TRBD2|TRBV28|NA|TRBJ2-3
CASSVSGGPTDTQYF
TGTGCCAGCAGTGTTAGCGGGGGGCCCACAGATACGCAGTATTTT
>NA|TRBV3-1/TRBV3-2|few|TRBJ2-1
CASSLSRNYVSNEQFF
TGTGCCAGCAGCCTCTCCCGGAACTATGTTAGCAATGAGCAGTTCTTC
>NA|TRBV14|NA|TRBJ1-1
CASSQAQGTEAFF
TGTGCCAGCAGCCAAGCGCAGGGCACTGAAGCTTTCTTT
>TRBD1|TRBV7-3|NA|TRBJ2-1
CASSLRQGAPYNEQFF
TGTGCCAGCAGCTTAAGACAGGGGGCCCCCTACAATGAGCAGTTCTTC
>NA|TRBV30|NA|TRBJ2-6
CAAPGSSGANVLTF
TGTGCCGCTCCCGGGAGCTCTGGGGCCAACGTCCTGACTTTC
>TRBD1|TRBV18|NA|TRBJ1-6
CASSPWDSLNSPLHF
TGTGCCAGCTCACCATGGGACAGCCTGAATTCACCCCTCCACTTT
>NA|TRBV24-1|NA|TRBJ2-7
CATSDPTAIRTTTSSYEQYF
TGTGCCACCAGTGATCCGACAGCTATAAGGACTACTACTAGCTCCTACGAGCAGTACTTC
>NA|TRBV30|NA|TRBJ2-2
CAWSVQGSGELFF
TGTGCCTGGAGTGTTCAGGGTTCCGGGGAGCTGTTTTTT
>TRBD2|TRBV19|NA|TRBJ2-3
CASSLWRGGRDTQYF
TGTGCCAGTAGCTTATGGCGGGGGGGCCGGGATACGCAGTATTTT
>TRBD1|TRBV27|few|TRBJ1-2
CASSLVGTGQGVGYTF
TGTGCCAGCAGTTTAGTCGGGACTGGACAGGGGGTTGGCTACACCTTC
>TRBD1|TRBV2|NA|TRBJ2-2
CASTWTGGTGELFF
TGTGCCAGCACCTGGACAGGGGGCACCGGGGAGCTGTTTTTT
>TRBD1|TRBV6-5|NA|TRBJ2-4
CASSATGQTKNIQYF
TGTGCCAGCAGCGCTACGGGACAGACCAAAAACATTCAGTACTTC
>TRBD1|TRBV2|NA|TRBJ1-1
CASRGQVNTEAFF
TGTGCCAGCAGGGGACAGGTTAACACTGAAGCTTTCTTT
>NA|TRBV28|NA|TRBJ1-5
CASSLSGVRQPQHF
TGTGCCAGCAGTTTATCCGGGGTAAGGCAGCCCCAGCATTTT
>NA|TRBV9|NA|TRBJ2-1
CASSPRQPNEQFF
TGTGCCAGCAGCCCCCGACAGCCCAATGAGCAGTTCTTC
>NA|TRBV7-9|few|TRBJ1-6
CASSPQSSYNSPLHF
TGTGCCAGCAGCCCACAAAGCTCCTATAATTCACCCCTCCACTTT
>NA|TRBV2|NA|TRBJ2-1
CASSLTGQSYNEQFF
TGTGCCAGCAGCCTCACAGGGCAGTCCTACAATGAGCAGTTCTTC
>NA|TRBV4-3|few|TRBJ1-4
CASSHTPENNEKLFF
TGCGCCAGCAGCCACACGCCGGAGAATAATGAAAAACTGTTTTTT
>NA|TRBV12-3/TRBV12-4|NA|TRBJ1-5
CASSLRGNQPQHF
TGTGCCAGCAGTTTGAGGGGGAATCAGCCCCAGCATTTT
>NA|TRBV6-5|NA|TRBJ1-3
CASSYSRGFSGNTIYF
TGTGCCAGCAGTTACTCAAGGGGGTTCTCTGGAAACACCATATATTTT
>TRBD1|TRBV11-2|NA|TRBJ1-1
CASSGQGARTEAFF
TGTGCCAGCAGCGGACAGGGGGCACGGACTGAAGCTTTCTTT
>NA|TRBV21-1|once|TRBJ2-7
CASSPRAGGYEQYF
TGTGCCAGCAGCCCTCGGGCAGGGGGCTACGAGCAGTACTTC
>TRBD2|TRBV11-2|once|TRBJ2-3
CASSLSGGVADTQYF
TGTGCCAGCAGCTTATCTGGGGGGGTCGCAGATACGCAGTATTTT
>NA|TRBV13|NA|TRBJ2-1
CASSPRGRQAFNNEQFF
TGTGCCAGCAGCCCCCGTGGGCGACAGGCTTTTAACAATGAGCAGTTCTTC
>NA|TRBV28|few|TRBJ2-2
CASRQSNGGTGELFF
TGTGCCAGCAGACAGTCCAACGGGGGCACCGGGGAGCTGTTTTTT
>NA|TRBV10-3|NA|TRBJ1-6
CAISDTDNYNSPLHF
TGTGCCATCAGTGATACTGATAACTATAATTCACCCCTCCACTTT
>NA|TRBV5-1|NA|TRBJ2-1
CASSSTKDRNYNEQFF
TGCGCCAGCAGCTCGACCAAGGACAGAAATTACAATGAGCAGTTCTTC
>TRBD1|TRBV11-3|NA|TRBJ2-3
CASSWTGDGTDTQYF
TGTGCCAGCAGCTGGACAGGTGATGGCACAGATACGCAGTATTTT
>TRBD1|TRBV5-5|NA|TRBJ1-4
CASRSTGGSTNEKLFF
TGTGCCAGCAGGTCAACAGGGGGGTCGACTAATGAAAAACTGTTTTTT
>NA|TRBV2|once|TRBJ2-3
CASSEVPPTDTQYF
TGTGCCAGCAGTGAAGTCCCTCCCACAGATACGCAGTATTTT
>NA|TRBV5-4|NA|TRBJ2-2
CASSFQENTGELFF
TGTGCCAGCAGCTTCCAGGAGAACACCGGGGAGCTGTTTTTT
>TRBD1|TRBV27|NA|TRBJ2-5
CASSTWDREEETQYF
TGTGCCAGCAGTACCTGGGACAGGGAGGAAGAGACCCAGTACTTC
>NA|TRBV16|once|TRBJ2-5
CASSQSMGGETQYF
TGTGCCAGCAGCCAATCGATGGGGGGAGAGACCCAGTACTTC
>TRBD1|TRBV28|once|TRBJ1-3
CASTGGTGVFSGNTIYF
TGTGCCAGCACCGGCGGGACAGGGGTTTTCTCTGGAAACACCATATATTTT
>TRBD1|TRBV5-5|NA|TRBJ1-6
CASSLVGTGDNSPLHF
TGTGCCAGCAGCTTGGTCGGGACAGGTGATAATTCACCCCTCCACTTT
>TRBD2|TRBV28|NA|TRBJ2-2
CASSAGTRDTGELFF
TGTGCCAGCAGCGCCGGGACTAGGGACACCGGGGAGCTGTTTTTT
>NA|TRBV24-1|NA|TRBJ2-7
CATSPTSSNEQYF
TGTGCCACCAGTCCTACTAGTTCTAACGAGCAGTACTTC
>NA|TRBV4-3|NA|TRBJ1-3
CASSQASSGNTIYF
TGCGCCAGCAGCCAAGCTTCCTCTGGAAACACCATATATTTT
>TRBD2|TRBV9|NA|TRBJ2-7
CASSVEAGGVYEQYF
TGTGCCAGCAGCGTCGAAGCGGGGGGAGTCTACGAGCAGTACTTC
>NA|TRBV19|NA|TRBJ1-2
CASSPQPGQSSGYTF
TGTGCCAGTAGTCCCCAACCGGGACAATCGTCTGGCTACACCTTC
>TRBD1|TRBV28|NA|TRBJ1-5
CASSSPGGPVTSNQPQHF
TGTGCCAGCAGTTCTCCAGGGGGACCTGTGACTAGCAATCAGCCCCAGCATTTT
>NA|TRBV9|NA|TRBJ1-2
CASSPIGFRSYGYTF
TGTGCCAGCAGCCCAATCGGGTTCCGGTCCTATGGCTACACCTTC
>TRBD2|TRBV27|NA|TRBJ2-7
CASKQAGAVEQYF
TGTGCCAGCAAACAAGCGGGGGCGGTCGAGCAGTACTTC
>NA|TRBV4-1|NA|TRBJ2-1
CASSQDETVLNEQFF
TGCGCCAGCAGCCAAGATGAGACGGTACTAAATGAGCAGTTCTTC